This TCR beta chain came from a study of T cells in narcolepsy. The CDR3 contains 14 residues. V was cut by 4 bases and J by 10 bases, with 17 bases left in between. CDR1 is LGHNT, CDR2 FRNRAP, per germline. Assay used: immunoSEQ multiplex PCR; TCRdb lists only in-frame clones, some missing. The table shows more than 25,000 clones, with approximately 85% occurring only once. The V call is TRBV12-5, the J call TRBJ2-1, with D perhaps given as TRBD1 or TRBD2 (5 bases each). The clonotype comes from a human donor in good health. Sequencing was carried out using memory (CD45RA-) CD4+ T cells from blood. The chain's CDR3 is CASGSPWGKDEQFF. The CDR3 DNA sequence: TGTGCTAGTGGTTCGCCCTGGGGGAAAGACGAGCAGTTCTTC.